Listed below are T cell receptor beta chains from one sample, sequenced in a study of CD8 T cells in ankylosing spondylitis. One entry per CDR3 protein, called by TCRdb with MiXCR from the 5' RACE reads. The table has 470,000 or so distinct CDR3 sequences, 25% to 30% seen once; the top ten hold roughly 1%. Sequencing was carried out using blood, either unsorted or a sorted T cell fraction (not recorded which). These receptors all stem from a male donor with ankylosing spondylitis. Each CDR3 is given with its conserved first and last residue. The order of the fields is J gene, D gene, V gene, clone size, CDR3 DNA, CDR3 protein. A D gene is named only where the DNA matches it firmly. For some rows the clone size is stated as once, few or many, or as a class when expanded; others skip it.

TRBJ1-2 - TRBV29-1 many TGCAGCGTCGAAGGGTTTGGCGGGAGCTCCGGCTACACCTTC CSVEGFGGSSGYTF
TRBJ2-4 TRBD2 TRBV2 - TGTGCCAGCCTCGGGAGGCCCTTGATCAACATTCAGTACTTC CASLGRPLINIQYF
TRBJ2-1 TRBD2 TRBV6-2/TRBV6-3 few TGTGCCAGCAGCTCCTGGAGCGGGAGGGCGCCTGAGCAGTTCTTC CASSSWSGRAPEQFF
TRBJ1-1 - TRBV11-2 - TGTGCCAGCAGCTTAGATCGAGGACAGTCCTTTAGGGCTTTCTTT CASSLDRGQSFRAFF
TRBJ1-6 TRBD1 TRBV5-1 few TGCGCCAGCAGCTCGGACAGGGGGAGGGGTTCACCCCTCCACTTT CASSSDRGRGSPLHF
TRBJ2-1 TRBD2 TRBV12-3/TRBV12-4 once TGTGCCAGCAGTTTTACGCCCGTAGCGGGTTCCCTACACAATGAGCAGTTCTTC CASSFTPVAGSLHNEQFF
TRBJ2-7 - TRBV28 - TGTGCCACCGGGAGCAGTACGGTCGAGCAGTACTTC CATGSSTVEQYF
TRBJ2-3 - TRBV27 - TGTGCCAGCACCTCCGGCCAGTACACAGATACGCAGTATTTT CASTSGQYTDTQYF
TRBJ2-1 - TRBV5-1 many TGCGCCAGCAGCCCCCGGGCTAGCTACCACAATGAGCAGTTCTTC CASSPRASYHNEQFF
TRBJ2-1 - TRBV4-2 few TGTGCCAGCAGCCCCTGGGGTGGGAACTACAATGAGCAGTTCTTC CASSPWGGNYNEQFF
TRBJ1-5 - TRBV20-1 - TGCAGTGCTAGGTCGGGGGGGGAACGGCCCCAGCATTTT CSARSGGERPQHF
TRBJ1-1 - TRBV18 - TGTGCCAGCTCACCACTCCAGGACGAAGCTTTCTTT CASSPLQDEAFF
TRBJ2-3 TRBD1 TRBV2 - TGTGCCAGCAGACCCGGGACAGGGCTCACAGATACGCAGTATTTT CASRPGTGLTDTQYF
TRBJ2-2 - TRBV3-1 - TGTGCCAGCCGGCCCCTAGGGGACACCGGGGAGCTGTTTTTT CASRPLGDTGELFF
TRBJ2-2 TRBD1 TRBV18 few TGTGCCAGCTCACCAGTGACAGGGGGCTTCACCGGGGAGCTGTTTTTT CASSPVTGGFTGELFF
TRBJ2-1 TRBD2 TRBV7-2 - TGTGCCAGCAGCTTAGCGGGACTAGCGGACTACAATGAGCAGTCCTTC CASSLAGLADYNEQSF
TRBJ1-2 - TRBV10-3 few TGTGCCATCAGTGAGTCTAATGGCTACACCTTC CAISESNGYTF
TRBJ1-5 - TRBV5-8 few TGTGCCAGCAGCCAGTGGGAGCCCCAGCATTTT CASSQWEPQHF
TRBJ2-3 - TRBV29-1 - TGCAGCGTTGAAGATAACCCGAATACGCAGTATTTT CSVEDNPNTQYF
TRBJ1-4 - TRBV6-1 few TGTGCCAGCTCAAAGGGGGGTGTCACTAATGAAAAACTGTTTTTT CASSKGGVTNEKLFF
TRBJ1-1 - TRBV3-1 - TGTGCCAGCAGCCGGTGGACTCTGAACACTGAAGCTTTCTTT CASSRWTLNTEAFF
TRBJ1-5 - TRBV3-1 - TGTGCCAGCAGCCAAGCAGCTCATAGCAATCAGCCCCAGCATTTT CASSQAAHSNQPQHF
TRBJ2-7 - TRBV7-8 - TGTGCCAGCAGCTTACGCGTCAGAACTCCCTACGAGCAGTACTTC CASSLRVRTPYEQYF
TRBJ2-5 - TRBV2 few TGTGCCAGCAGGCTCAGGGGATCCCCACCCGGGGGAGAGACCCAGTACTTC CASRLRGSPPGGETQYF
TRBJ1-4 - TRBV6-1 - TGTGCCAGCAGATCGGACAGTTCTAATGAAAAACTGTTTTTT CASRSDSSNEKLFF
TRBJ2-7 - TRBV24-1 few TGTGCCACCAGTGCCCAGGGTTATCAGTACTTC CATSAQGYQYF
TRBJ2-1 - TRBV29-1 - TGCAGCGTTCAACAGGACCGATACAATGAGCAGTTCTTC CSVQQDRYNEQFF
TRBJ1-6 - TRBV7-6 few TGTGCCAGCAGCTTAGGTCCGGGGGCGCAGAATTCACCCCTCCACTTT CASSLGPGAQNSPLHF
TRBJ2-1 - TRBV20-1 - TGCAGTGCTAGCAGGAGTCGTGGGGCATACAATGAGCAGTTCTTC CSASRSRGAYNEQFF
TRBJ1-1 - TRBV12-3/TRBV12-4 few TGTGCCAGCACCTACCGCAGAGGGAACACTGAAGCTTTCTTT CASTYRRGNTEAFF
TRBJ1-1 - TRBV3-1 - TGTGCCAGCAGCCAAGTGGGTACTGGGGCTTTCTTT CASSQVGTGAFF
TRBJ1-4 TRBD1 TRBV3-1 - TGTGCCAGCAGCCAAGTCAGGGGGCCTAATGAAAAACTGTTTTTT CASSQVRGPNEKLFF
TRBJ2-5 - TRBV29-1 few TGCAGCGTTGAGGAGACGGGGTGGGCCCAGTACTTC CSVEETGWAQYF
TRBJ2-1 - TRBV20-1 few TGCAGTGCTAGAGATTTGCGGGCCGCATACAATGAGCAGTTCTTC CSARDLRAAYNEQFF
TRBJ1-2 - TRBV20-1 few TGCAGTGCTACAGACAGCTCCTATGGCTACACCTTC CSATDSSYGYTF
TRBJ2-1 TRBD2 TRBV18 - TGTGCCAGCTCACCCACGGCTAGCGGTAGGCGAAACAATGAGCAGTTCTTC CASSPTASGRRNNEQFF
TRBJ2-1 - TRBV7-9 - TGTGCCAGCAGCTTAGGGGTAGGGGACAATGAGCAGTTCTTC CASSLGVGDNEQFF
TRBJ1-4 TRBD1 TRBV5-1 few TGCGCCAGCAGCTTGGCGGGGACAGGGGGTGAAAAACTGTTTTTT CASSLAGTGGEKLFF
TRBJ1-3 - TRBV14 many TGTGCCAGCAGCCAAGCGAGACGGTTCTCTGGAAACACCATATATTTT CASSQARRFSGNTIYF
TRBJ2-1 TRBD2 TRBV20-1 few TGCAGTGCTAGGGACTTAGCGGGAGGGGGTTGGACCGACAATGAGCAGTTCTTC CSARDLAGGGWTDNEQFF
TRBJ2-2 - TRBV24-1 - TGTGCCACCAGTGTGCAGACGGTGGACACCGGGGAGCTGTTTTTT CATSVQTVDTGELFF
TRBJ2-5 - TRBV25-1 - TGTGCCAGCAGTTCCCGCATGACCGGCGAGACCCAGTACTTC CASSSRMTGETQYF
TRBJ2-3 TRBD2 TRBV5-1 - TGCGCCAGCAGCTCCCGGACTAGCGCTAGCACAGATACGCAGTATTTT CASSSRTSASTDTQYF
TRBJ1-4 - TRBV20-1 few TGCAGTGCTCCGGCTTGGGGCTTTAATGAAAAACTGTTTTTT CSAPAWGFNEKLFF
TRBJ2-1 TRBD2 TRBV2 - TGTGCCAGCAGTTGGGGACTAGCGCATTACAATGAGCAGTTCTTC CASSWGLAHYNEQFF